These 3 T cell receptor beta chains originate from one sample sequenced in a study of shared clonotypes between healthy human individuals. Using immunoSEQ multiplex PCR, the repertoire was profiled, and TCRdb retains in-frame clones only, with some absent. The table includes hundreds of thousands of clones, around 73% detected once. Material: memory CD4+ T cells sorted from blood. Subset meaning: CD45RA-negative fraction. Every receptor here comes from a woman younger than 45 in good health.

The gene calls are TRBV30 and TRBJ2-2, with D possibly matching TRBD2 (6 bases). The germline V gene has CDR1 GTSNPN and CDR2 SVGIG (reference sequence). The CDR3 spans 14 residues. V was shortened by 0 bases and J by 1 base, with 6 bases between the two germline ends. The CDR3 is CAWSVGGNTGELFF. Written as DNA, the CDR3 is TGTGCCTGGAGTGTGGGGGGGAACACCGGGGAGCTGTTTTTT.

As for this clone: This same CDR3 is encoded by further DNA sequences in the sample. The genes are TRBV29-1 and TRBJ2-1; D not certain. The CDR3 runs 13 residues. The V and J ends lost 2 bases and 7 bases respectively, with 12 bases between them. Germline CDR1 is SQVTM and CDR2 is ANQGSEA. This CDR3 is CSVEREAGNEQFF. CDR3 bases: TGCAGCGTTGAAAGGGAAGCCGGAAATGAGCAGTTCTTC.

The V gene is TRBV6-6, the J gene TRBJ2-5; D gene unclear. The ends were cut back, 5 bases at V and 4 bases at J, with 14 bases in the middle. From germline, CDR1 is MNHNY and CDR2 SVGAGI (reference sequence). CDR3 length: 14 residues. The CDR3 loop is CASSPRTSGETQYF. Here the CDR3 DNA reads TGTGCCAGCAGTCCACGCACGTCGGGAGAGACCCAGTACTTC.